Listed here is a single TCR beta chain. Which antigen it targets is not known. No base-level quality is on record; no much larger clone is a single base apart. Donors formed part of the validation cohort, which comprised 120 or so subjects and was distinct from the first cohort of under 850 subjects. The library was built by means of the immunoSEQ multiplex PCR assay. The study's own analysis went as follows. A statistical classification framework was developed to diagnose cytomegalovirus status using the catalog of TCR beta chain sequences. This is the immuneACCESS table as TCRdb keeps it, with only in-frame sequences that have V and J called. A part of the clones is gone; compared with another copy, unresolved V genes explain less than half, and the rest is unexplained. V, J and clone size were drawn from that table, and D and trimming were deduced from the DNA. Across this sample there are 150,000 or so clones, with about 89% seen only once. Of the sample, less than 3.5% falls within the top ten clones.

This sample is part of a study of cytomegalovirus exposure and HLA in healthy donors (dated by TCRdb to about 2017). About the full investigation: A later analysis indicated that the roughly 130 validation repertoires were generated on the platform also employed for the 720 or so repertoires of the first cohort. The study was designed to test whether signatures of past pathogen exposure could be identified by cataloging public T cell receptors. The study combined high-throughput TCR immunosequencing, statistical association of individual TCRs with disease status, and machine learning to predict cytomegalovirus infection status. In addition to the first cohort of 650 to 750 subjects, a separate validation cohort of under 150 different subjects was used.

On the study overall, not on this receptor specifically: The study gave a list of about 170 TCR beta chains associated with cytomegalovirus. All 120 or so repertoires were used to score co-occurrence in the validation cohort in a later analysis, because that analysis had no HLA typing for the cohort. A later analysis found that TCRs clustered in the first cohort also tended to co-occur in the 120 validation repertoires, with approximately 94% of cluster scores above 0. Three of the identified cytomegalovirus-associated TCR beta chains were confirmed in vitro to be specific for cytomegalovirus antigens. It was suggested by the authors that the approach could potentially be generalized to other disease states and immunological phenotypes. Most TCR sequences were observed very rarely across donors, whereas some public TCRs were present in many individuals. The classifier was reported to diagnose cytomegalovirus status with high specificity and sensitivity in both the original cohort and the validation cohort.

The receptor's source is a man younger than 30 in good health and CMV-seropositive. Material: PBMCs.

For the CDR3, the sequence is CASSHTRGEKLFF. In nucleotide form, the sequence is TGCGCCAGCAGCCACACAAGAGGGGAAAAACTGTTTTTT. Recombination joined TRBV4-1 with TRBJ1-4, with no confident D gene call. V is reduced by 3 bases and J by 8 bases, leaving a spacing of 10 bases between them. The germline V gene supplies CDR1 MGHRA and CDR2 YSYEKL. The CDR3 numbers 13 residues from cysteine through phenylalanine. Here the CDR3 DNA is all that survives: 39 bases in frame from base 1.